The 3 T cell receptor beta chains below were found in one sample sequenced in a study of OX40 agonist ivuxolimab in advanced cancers. Sequencing was performed with immunoSEQ multiplex PCR; in TCRdb, only in-frame clones are kept and a portion is missing. The sample has tens of thousands of clones, 80% seen once. Sequencing was performed on CD4+ or CD8+ T cells sorted from blood, taken in a trial of the OX40 agonist ivuxolimab. The receptors originated from an adult with an advanced solid tumor such as melanoma, head and neck, liver or kidney cancer.

This chain links TRBV11-2 with TRBJ2-5; 10 nucleotides align to TRBD2. This CDR3 has 15 residues. Trimming cost V 7 bases and J 2 bases; bases outside gene matches: 7. Germline loops: CDR1 SGHAT, CDR2 FQNNGV. CDR3 in DNA: TGTGCCAGCACCAGGACTAGCGGTGATCAAGAGACCCAGTACTTC. This codes for CASTRTSGDQETQYF.

This clone showed up just a few times. The rearrangement joins TRBV14 to TRBJ2-7, with unresolved D. V was clipped by 3 bases and J by 3 bases, with 6 bases between them. The CDR3 covers 12 residues. Germline assignment: CDR1 SGHDN and CDR2 FVKESK. The CDR3 loop reads CASSHGGYEQYV. The DNA of the CDR3 is TGTGCCAGCAGCCACGGCGGCTACGAGCAGTACGTC.

The rearrangement links TRBV7-2 to TRBJ2-4, with D perhaps matching TRBD1 (6 bases). Trimming pared 1 base from V and 5 bases from J, leaving 15 bases between. Germline lookup yields CDR1 SGHTA and CDR2 FQGNSA. This CDR3 spans 16 amino acids. CDR3 coding DNA: TGTGCCAGCAGCTTAGTCCTAGGGGCAGGGGAAAACATTCAGTACTTC. Translation: CASSLVLGAGENIQYF.